This T cell receptor beta chain was observed in a study of PD-1 blockade in classical Hodgkin lymphoma. The V gene's germline CDR1 is SGDLS and CDR2 YYNGEE. V lost 0 bases to trimming and J lost 9 bases; unmatched junction nucleotides: 9. CDR3 length: 17 amino acids. Broader study findings: Newly diagnosed patients had baseline TCR diversity that was reportedly lower than that of healthy donors.

Note on this clone: Its specificity is unknown.

This sample's time point: newly diagnosed, previously untreated cHL patient sample. Purified CD4+ T cells were obtained from thawed PBMCs through magnetic negative selection. Sequencing was performed with immunoSEQ multiplex PCR; in TCRdb, only in-frame clones are kept and a portion is missing. Of 20,000 to 25,000 clones in the sample, about 88% were seen once. V usage is TRBV9 and J usage is TRBJ2-1; TRBD2 matches at 13 bases. The receptor's source is a human donor with classical Hodgkin lymphoma. What was sequenced was CD4+ T cells from blood. The CDR3 here is CASSVAGHGLAGAEQFF. The CDR3 nucleotides read TGTGCCAGCAGCGTAGCCGGCCACGGACTAGCGGGAGCTGAGCAGTTCTTC.